The 31 T cell receptor beta chains below were found in one sample sequenced in a study of T cells after posttransplantation cyclophosphamide. TCRdb's copy holds only in-frame clones and misses some; the assay was immunoSEQ multiplex PCR. The data show about 24,000 clones, roughly 88% seen once. The sequencing sample was made of PBMCs. Receptor source: a woman in her fifties or sixties with a blood cancer, CMV-positive, and with a related stem cell donor.

This CDR3 is CSVETPYEQYF. CDR3 coding DNA: TGCAGCGTGGAGACCCCCTACGAGCAGTACTTC. The chain links TRBV29-1 to TRBJ2-7; no reliable D call. The V end lost 6 bases, the J end lost 2 bases, and 8 bases lay between the germline ends. Germline V CDR1 and CDR2: SQVTM, ANQGSEA. CDR3 length: 11 residues.

This clone was seen only once. The chain recombines TRBV30 with TRBJ2-2; TRBD2 matches 8 bases. From germline, CDR1 is GTSNPN and CDR2 SVGIG (reference sequence). V was pared by 3 bases and J by 4 bases, with 4 bases of the junction left unmatched. The CDR3 has 14 residues. The CDR3 region is CAWRTGGGTGELFF. CDR3 DNA sequence: TGTGCCTGGAGGACGGGAGGGGGCACCGGGGAGCTGTTTTTT.

V usage is TRBV6-1 and J usage is TRBJ1-2; 11 nucleotides agree with TRBD1. Germline values: CDR1 MNHNS, CDR2 SASEGT. Germline trimming cut 5 bases from V and 4 bases from J; bases unmatched to any gene: 6. The CDR3 spans 15 residues. The CDR3, as DNA: TGTGCCAGCAGTTTACGGGACAGGGGGATCTATGGCTACACCTTC. This gives the protein CASSLRDRGIYGYTF.

V usage is TRBV15 and J usage is TRBJ2-3; a possible D gene is TRBD2 (5 bases). Per the germline V gene, CDR1 is LNHNV and CDR2 is YYDKDF (reference sequence). The CDR3 has 14 amino acids. Trimming pared 3 bases from V and 2 bases from J, leaving 9 bases between. The CDR3, as DNA: TGTGCCACCAGCAGGGACTGGGCCACAGATACGCAGTATTTT. As protein: CATSRDWATDTQYF.

V and J are TRBV2 and TRBJ2-1, with a weak D call TRBD2 (5 bases). The CDR3 covers 13 residues. Germline lookup yields CDR1 SNHLY and CDR2 FYNNEI. Trimming left V 6 bases short and J 9 bases short, with 15 bases between. The CDR3 sequence is CASSSLLAGEQFF. CDR3 in DNA: TGTGCCAGCAGCTCCTTGCTAGCAGGTGAGCAGTTCTTC.

In this sample, this clone turned up once. The rearrangement joins TRBV7-2 to TRBJ1-6; tentatively, D is TRBD1 (5 bases). The CDR3 spans 14 residues. CDR1 is SGHTA, CDR2 FQGNSA, per germline. Trimming cost V 1 base and J 8 bases, with 9 bases left between them. The CDR3 nucleotides read TGTGCCAGCAGCTTAGGGAGACAGCATTCACCCCTCCACTTT. It yields the protein CASSLGRQHSPLHF. Filled out from reference TRBV7-2 and TRBJ1-6, the complete variable domain reads GAGVSQSPSNKVTEKGKDVELRCDPISGHTALYWYRQSLGQGLEFLIYFQGNSAPDKSGLPSDRFSAERTGGSVSTLTIQRTQQEDSAVYLCASSLGRQHSPLHFGNGTRLTVT.

This clone was found once. This chain joins TRBV7-6 and TRBJ2-1; 12 bases are shared with TRBD2. The CDR3 sequence is 14 residues long. V trimming: 1 base; J trimming: 8 bases; junction bases outside the gene matches: 0. Germline CDR1 SGHVS, CDR2 FNYEAQ. CDR3 DNA: TGTGCCAGCAGCTTAGGGACTAGCGGGGATGAGCAGTTCTTC. Amino acid sequence: CASSLGTSGDEQFF.

J is TRBJ2-7 and V is TRBV5-1, with unresolved D. The CDR3 is made up of 12 amino acids. CDR1 and CDR2 from the germline V gene are SGHRS and YFSETQ. Trimming took off 0 bases at V and 6 bases at J, with 7 bases between the two ends. CDR3 sequence reads: CASSLERGEQYF. DNA for the CDR3: TGCGCCAGCAGCTTGGAACGCGGCGAGCAGTACTTC.

The rearrangement uses TRBV19 and TRBJ2-2, with TRBD2 identical over 7 bases. Trimming cost V 5 bases and J 2 bases; bases outside gene matches: 17. Germline CDR1 is LNHDA and CDR2 is SQIVND (reference sequence). The CDR3 is 19 residues long. CDR3 sequence reads: CASSRLRIGLGRNTGELFF. As DNA, the CDR3 is TGTGCCAGTAGTCGCCTGCGAATTGGACTAGGACGTAACACCGGGGAGCTGTTTTTT.

The chain carries TRBV4-1 and TRBJ2-7, with 10 bases matching TRBD2. Trimming at V came to 0 bases and at J to 2 bases, leaving 7 bases not matched to a gene. The CDR3 totals 17 residues. Germline-derived CDR1 and CDR2 are MGHRA and YSYEKL. The CDR3 sequence: CASSQDPRSGRAYEQYF. CDR3 coding DNA: TGCGCCAGCAGCCAAGACCCTCGCAGCGGGAGGGCCTACGAGCAGTACTTC.

The chain is built from TRBV4-1 and TRBJ1-5; D possibly corresponds to TRBD1 (5 bases). Trimming cost V 0 bases and J 6 bases, with 21 bases left between them. Germline CDR1 is MGHRA and CDR2 is YSYEKL. The CDR3 length is 18 residues. CDR3 DNA: TGCGCCAGCAGCCAAGATACTGGTGGCAGGGTAGTGTCTCAGCCCCAGCATTTT. Protein sequence: CASSQDTGGRVVSQPQHF.

Comment on this clone: Germline is not matched at one junction end, which may reflect a read error. Other DNA sequences in this specimen translate into the identical CDR3. The gene calls are TRBV6-6 and TRBJ2-4; 7 bases agree with TRBD1. CDR3 length: 16 amino acids. The germline V gene has CDR1 MNHNY and CDR2 SVGAGI (reference sequence). For the CDR3, the DNA is TGTGCCAGCAGCTACTCGACAGGGCTAGCCAAAAACATTCAGTACTTC. Translation: CASSYSTGLAKNIQYF.

This clone was detected once. The CDR3 bases are TGTGCCACCACCCCAGGGGTCAGCCTCGGCTATGGCTACACCTTC. This gives the protein CATTPGVSLGYGYTF. The chain joins TRBV15 to TRBJ1-2; D might be TRBD1 (6 bases). Trimming left V 7 bases short and J 4 bases short, with 19 bases between. Germline loops: CDR1 LNHNV, CDR2 YYDKDF (reference sequence). CDR3 length: 15 amino acids. The complete variable domain, with remaining parts taken from reference TRBV15 and TRBJ1-2, reads DAMVIQNPRYQVTQFGKPVTLSCSQTLNHNVMYWYQQKSSQAPKLLFHYYDKDFNNEADTPDNFQSRRPNTSFCFLDIRSPGLGDTAMYLCATTPGVSLGYGYTFGSGTRLTVV.

The chain couples TRBV5-5 to TRBJ2-1, with TRBD2 identical over 9 bases. The length of the CDR3 is 16 residues. The germline V gene encodes CDR1 SGHKS and CDR2 YYEKEE (reference sequence). V shed 1 base and J 7 bases; nucleotides not matched to a gene: 9. As DNA, the CDR3 is TGTGCCAGCAGCTTGTCCCTGGCGGGAGGGCCTAATGAGCAGTTCTTC. It translates to CASSLSLAGGPNEQFF.

This sequence joins TRBV5-1 and TRBJ2-1; 10 positions match TRBD1. After removal of 4 bases from V and 15 bases from J, the junction contained 13 bases not matched to a gene. From germline, CDR1 is SGHRS and CDR2 YFSETQ. CDR3 length: 14 residues. CDR3 nucleotide sequence: TGCGCCAGCAGCCCCGGGACAGGGGCCCCTTTCAGGTTCTTC. Residues: CASSPGTGAPFRFF.

This chain's CDR3 is CASSFFQTGGEQYF. The CDR3 DNA reads TGTGCCAGCAGCTTTTTTCAGACGGGGGGAGAGCAGTACTTC. The chain joins TRBV7-9 to TRBJ2-7; TRBD2 matches at 7 bases. Germline assignment: CDR1 SEHNR and CDR2 FQNEAQ (reference sequence). Trimming at V came to 3 bases and at J to 7 bases, leaving 9 bases not matched to a gene. The CDR3 extends over 14 amino acids. The full variable domain, in which reference TRBV7-9 and TRBJ2-7 provide the parts outside the CDR3, is DTGVSQNPRHKITKRGQNVTFRCDPISEHNRLYWYRQTLGQGPEFLTYFQNEAQLEKSRLLSDRFSAERPKGSFSTLEIQRTEQGDSAMYLCASSFFQTGGEQYFGPGTRLTVT.

V usage is TRBV10-1 and J usage is TRBJ1-1; D uncertain. The V gene lost 2 bases and the J gene lost 10 bases, with 11 bases spanning the gap. Germline loops: CDR1 WNHNN, CDR2 SYGVQD (reference sequence). The CDR3 loop spans 12 amino acids. The CDR3 DNA reads as TGCGCCAGCAGTGAGCAAGGACTGCGAGCTTTCTTT. Protein product: CASSEQGLRAFF.

The J gene is TRBJ1-5, the V gene TRBV30; a possible D gene is TRBD1 (5 bases). Trimming shortened V by 2 bases and J by 3 bases, and 8 bases separated the two germline ends. The CDR3 covers 13 residues. In germline, CDR1 is GTSNPN, CDR2 SVGIG (reference sequence). CDR3 region: CAWSSGSNQPQHF. Written as DNA, the CDR3 is TGTGCCTGGAGTTCAGGGTCCAATCAGCCCCAGCATTTT.

Only one count was recorded for this clone. The rearrangement uses TRBV14 and TRBJ1-1; no clear D gene. Germline V lookup: CDR1 SGHDN, CDR2 FVKESK. Trimming removed 0 bases at V and 8 bases at J, with 10 bases between. This CDR3 contains 13 residues. Here the CDR3 reads CASSQDLMTEAFF. CDR3 nucleotide sequence: TGTGCCAGCAGCCAAGATCTGATGACAGAAGCTTTCTTT. Complete variable domain (other parts from reference TRBV14 and TRBJ1-1): EAGVTQFPSHSVIEKGQTVTLRCDPISGHDNLYWYRRVMGKEIKFLLHFVKESKQDESGMPNNRFLAERTGGTYSTLKVQPAELEDSGVYFCASSQDLMTEAFFGQGTRLTVV.

This clone is a singleton in its sample. The chain couples TRBV11-2 to TRBJ2-7; D ambiguous. Germline V gives CDR1 SGHAT, CDR2 FQNNGV. The CDR3 consists of 11 residues. Between the trimmed V and J ends, which lost 5 bases and 3 bases, there was a span of 5 bases. The DNA of the CDR3 is TGTGCCAGCAGCCAGGACTACGAGCAGTACTTC. It encodes CASSQDYEQYF.

This sequence joins TRBV5-6 and TRBJ2-3; possible D gene TRBD2, 6 bases. CDR3 length: 16 residues. The V and J ends lost 4 bases and 0 bases respectively, with 15 bases between them. The germline V gene has CDR1 SGHDT and CDR2 YYEEEE. CDR3 in amino acids: CASSKPGALSTDTQYF. CDR3 sequence (DNA): TGTGCCAGCAGCAAGCCGGGAGCTCTAAGCACAGATACGCAGTATTTT.

This clone was counted a few times. The chain is built from TRBV2 and TRBJ2-5, with 12 bases lining up with TRBD2. V shed 3 bases, J shed 5 bases, and the junction held 7 bases outside the gene matches. The CDR3 is made up of 16 amino acids. CDR1 is SNHLY, CDR2 FYNNEI, per germline. This chain's CDR3 is CASSDITSGRSETQYF. The CDR3 region has the DNA TGTGCCAGCAGTGATATAACTAGCGGGAGGAGTGAGACCCAGTACTTC.

The V gene is TRBV7-9, the J gene TRBJ2-1; a possible D gene is TRBD2 (5 bases). The ends were cut back, 5 bases at V and 6 bases at J, with 14 bases in the middle. CDR3 length: 14 amino acids. Germline V gene sequence: CDR1 SEHNR, CDR2 FQNEAQ (reference sequence). The CDR3 DNA follows: TGTGCCAGCAGCCAAAGGAGCGGTTTCAATGAGCAGTTCTTC. Protein product: CASSQRSGFNEQFF. Full variable domain (remainder filled in from reference TRBV7-9 and TRBJ2-1): DTGVSQNPRHKITKRGQNVTFRCDPISEHNRLYWYRQTLGQGPEFLTYFQNEAQLEKSRLLSDRFSAERPKGSFSTLEIQRTEQGDSAMYLCASSQRSGFNEQFFGPGTRLTVL.

This clone has only a few counts. J is TRBJ1-3 and V is TRBV6-1; 7 bases map to TRBD1. The CDR3 loop spans 15 amino acids. The V gene end was trimmed by 4 bases and the J gene end by 4 bases; junction bases not matched to a gene: 7. From germline, CDR1 is MNHNS and CDR2 SASEGT. This CDR3 reads CASSGDRVSGNTIYF. DNA for the CDR3: TGTGCCAGCAGTGGCGACAGGGTGTCAGGAAACACCATATATTTT.

CDR3 sequence reads: CASSLAFDTGELFF. The CDR3 nucleotides read TGTGCCAGCAGCTTGGCCTTCGACACCGGGGAGCTGTTTTTT. V is TRBV5-6 and J is TRBJ2-2; D gene uncertain. CDR3 size: 14 residues. The germline V and J ends were trimmed by 0 bases and 3 bases, with 6 bases remaining between them. The germline CDR1 and CDR2 sequences are SGHDT and YYEEEE. Full variable domain (rest looked up from reference TRBV5-6 and TRBJ2-2): DAGVTQSPTHLIKTRGQQVTLRCSPKSGHDTVSWYQQALGQGPQFIFQYYEEEERQRGNFPDRFSGHQFPNYSSELNVNALLLGDSALYLCASSLAFDTGELFFGEGSRLTVL.

This chain connects TRBV19 to TRBJ2-1; D is perhaps TRBD1 (5 bases). Germline V gene lookup returns CDR1 LNHDA and CDR2 SQIVND (reference sequence). Trimming removed 3 bases at V and 7 bases at J, with 16 bases between. CDR3 length: 15 residues. CDR3 loop: CASSIRQLPYNEQFF. The DNA for the CDR3 is TGTGCCAGTAGTATCCGACAGCTACCGTATAATGAGCAGTTCTTC.

This chain links TRBV7-9 with TRBJ2-1, with D hard to call. CDR1 is SEHNR, CDR2 FQNEAQ, per germline (reference sequence). The CDR3 length is 12 residues. Trimming left V 7 bases short and J 7 bases short, with 11 bases between. The DNA for the CDR3 is TGTGCCAGCATGCTTCAACGGAATGAGCAGTTCTTC. It yields the protein CASMLQRNEQFF.

The CDR3 region has the DNA TGTGCCAGCAGCCGGGCTAGCGGGTCGTACGAGCAGTACTTC. Its translation is CASSRASGSYEQYF. The V and J genes are TRBV6-5 and TRBJ2-7, with 8 nucleotides matching TRBD2. Germline loops: CDR1 MNHEY, CDR2 SVGAGI. The CDR3 has 14 residues. Trimming removed 6 bases from V and 4 bases from J; junction bases left unmatched: 8.

CDR3 coding DNA: TGTGCCAGCAGTTACGCCCTCGGGGAGCAGTTCTTC. Protein: CASSYALGEQFF. The chain combines TRBV6-5 with TRBJ2-1; no firm D call. V gave up 2 bases and J gave up 10 bases, with 9 bases separating them. From germline, CDR1 is MNHEY and CDR2 SVGAGI. The CDR3 has 12 residues.

This chain links TRBV2 with TRBJ1-1; unclear D gene. The CDR3 is 11 residues long. In germline, CDR1 is SNHLY, CDR2 FYNNEI. V lost 2 bases and J lost 7, with 5 bases in between. The CDR3 sequence is CASSEWSEAFF. In nucleotides, the CDR3 is TGTGCCAGCAGTGAATGGAGTGAAGCTTTCTTT.

This clone was detected a few times. This chain's CDR3 is CAISDQAVWQENYNEQFF. CDR3 in DNA: TGTGCCATCAGTGACCAAGCGGTGTGGCAGGAAAACTACAATGAGCAGTTCTTC. The chain couples TRBV10-3 to TRBJ2-1, with D perhaps matching TRBD2 (5 bases). The CDR3 sequence is 18 residues long. Germline assignment: CDR1 ENHRY and CDR2 SYGVKD. V was cut by 3 bases and J by 3 bases, with 21 bases left in between.